A single sample gave rise to the 18 T cell receptor beta chains below, sequenced in a study of CD8 T cells in Susac syndrome. Random hexamers were used to reverse transcribe roughly 0.5 to 1 ug of RNA. TCRdb ran MiXCR on the immunoSEQ multiplex PCR reads and lists one entry per CDR3 protein. The table includes approximately 190,000 distinct CDR3 sequences, 85% to 95% detected once. Source material: CD8+ T cells from PBMCs. The receptors here all came from a human donor with Susac syndrome.

The chain carries TRBV28 and TRBJ2-7, with D maybe TRBD1 (6 bases). The germline V gene encodes CDR1 MDHEN and CDR2 SYDVKM. The CDR3 consists of 13 residues. The V end lost 5 bases, the J end lost 0 bases, and 8 bases lay between the germline ends. The CDR3 loop reads CASSDRSSYEQYF. DNA of the CDR3: TGTGCCAGCAGTGACAGGAGCTCCTACGAGCAGTACTTC.

The chain employs TRBV30 and TRBJ1-6, with 9 bases identical to TRBD1. J was trimmed by 12 bases and V by 2 bases; bases with no gene match: 8. The CDR3 contains 14 residues. Germline CDR1 and CDR2: GTSNPN and SVGIG (reference sequence). CDR3: CAWSKTGGPEPLHF. The CDR3 DNA reads TGTGCCTGGAGTAAAACAGGGGGCCCAGAACCCCTCCACTTT.

The chain employs TRBV4-1 and TRBJ2-1, with 11 nucleotides matching TRBD2. The CDR3 contains 17 residues. The germline gives CDR1 MGHRA, CDR2 YSYEKL. J lost 4 bases, V lost 0 bases, and 5 bases had no gene match. The chain's CDR3 is CASSQDQGTSGYNEQFF. In DNA, the CDR3 is TGCGCCAGCAGCCAAGATCAGGGGACTAGCGGTTACAATGAGCAGTTCTTC.

The chain combines TRBV9 with TRBJ2-7; 10 positions match TRBD2. The CDR3 extends over 14 amino acids. V gave up 0 bases and J gave up 5 bases; unmatched junction bases: 2. From germline, CDR1 is SGDLS and CDR2 YYNGEE. Written as DNA, the CDR3 is TGTGCCAGCAGCGTAGCTAGCGGGAGCGACGAGCAGTACTTC. Translating gives CASSVASGSDEQYF.

The chain uses TRBV7-9 and TRBJ2-3, with TRBD2 matching over 10 bases. This CDR3 has 16 amino acids. Germline values: CDR1 SEHNR, CDR2 FQNEAQ (reference sequence). V shed 4 bases and J 2 bases; nucleotides not matched to a gene: 6. The CDR3 region is CASSSRLAGLTDTQYF. In nucleotides, the CDR3 is TGTGCCAGCAGCTCCCGACTAGCGGGCCTCACAGATACGCAGTATTTT.

The chain couples TRBV13 to TRBJ1-2; 8 bases align to TRBD1. V trimming: 0 bases; J trimming: 7 bases; junction bases outside the gene matches: 10. In germline, CDR1 is PRHDT, CDR2 FYEKMQ (reference sequence). The CDR3 covers 16 residues. The CDR3 sequence is CASSLGAGQGLTGYTF. The CDR3, as DNA: TGTGCCAGCAGCTTAGGGGCTGGACAGGGTTTGACTGGCTACACCTTC.

This chain links TRBV5-4 with TRBJ2-7; D might be TRBD2 (6 bases). The CDR3 is 14 residues long. Germline CDR1 is SGHNT and CDR2 is YYREEE (reference sequence). With 4 bases removed from V and 1 base from J, the gap between germline ends came to 12 bases. This CDR3 is CASSPELASYEQYF. DNA for the CDR3: TGTGCCAGCAGCCCTGAACTAGCATCCTACGAGCAGTACTTC.

This clonotype was recorded once. V usage is TRBV12-3 or TRBV12-4 and J usage is TRBJ2-7; 10 bases are shared with TRBD1. The V gene end was trimmed by 8 bases and the J gene end by 2 bases; junction bases not matched to a gene: 9. The CDR3 length is 15 residues. The CDR3 region is CASWVYGQGAYEQYF. CDR3 coding DNA: TGTGCCAGCTGGGTATACGGACAGGGGGCCTACGAGCAGTACTTC.

V and J are TRBV20-1 and TRBJ2-5; 10 nucleotides align to TRBD1. The CDR3 is 13 amino acids. The germline CDR1 and CDR2 sequences are DFQATT and SNEGSKA (reference sequence). The V and J ends lost 6 bases and 5 bases, in that order; junction bases with no gene match: 6. The CDR3 region has the DNA TGCAGTGCAACCGGGACAGGGGAGGAGACCCAGTACTTC. This translates into CSATGTGEETQYF.

This rearrangement joins TRBV6-5 to TRBJ1-2; tentatively, D is TRBD1 (5 bases). Trimming left V 1 base short and J 1 base short, with 16 bases between. The CDR3 length is 17 residues. Germline CDR1 MNHEY, CDR2 SVGAGI. This CDR3 reads CASSYWSTGDGNYGYTF. The CDR3 DNA sequence: TGTGCCAGCAGTTACTGGAGCACCGGGGACGGTAACTATGGCTACACCTTC.

This chain uses TRBV13 with TRBJ2-1, with D perhaps matching TRBD1 (5 bases). The V gene lost 1 base and the J gene lost 7 bases, with 8 bases spanning the gap. The CDR3 has 13 amino acids. Per germline, CDR1 PRHDT and CDR2 FYEKMQ (reference sequence). CDR3 sequence reads: CASSLEGVNEQFF. For the CDR3, the DNA is TGTGCCAGCAGCTTAGAAGGGGTAAATGAGCAGTTCTTC.

V is TRBV13 and J is TRBJ2-3; D unresolved. The CDR3 contains 14 residues. The V end was cut by 0 bases, the J end by 11 bases, with 15 bases between. The V gene's germline CDR1 is PRHDT and CDR2 FYEKMQ (reference sequence). The chain's CDR3 is CASSLGAEIPKQYF. In DNA form, the CDR3 reads TGTGCCAGCAGCTTAGGGGCAGAAATACCTAAGCAGTATTTT.

V is TRBV7-8 and J is TRBJ2-7; the match to TRBD1 covers 8 bases. The CDR3 covers 14 residues. The germline gives CDR1 SGHVS, CDR2 FQNEAQ. The ends lost 3 bases at V and 0 bases at J; junction bases unmatched: 1. CDR3 region: CASSLTGDSYEQYF. Written as DNA, the CDR3 is TGTGCCAGCAGCTTGACAGGGGACTCCTACGAGCAGTACTTC.

This clonotype was counted once. V gene TRBV20-1 combines with J gene TRBJ2-7; 10 nucleotides match TRBD2. CDR1 is DFQATT and CDR2 is SNEGSKA in the germline V gene (reference sequence). The CDR3 length is 13 residues. J lost 4 bases, V lost 3 bases, and 3 bases had no gene match. The CDR3 bases are TGCAGTGCTAGGGAAGCGGGAGGGTACGAGCAGTACTTC. It encodes CSAREAGGYEQYF.

The chain links TRBV13 to TRBJ1-5; D not certain. V lost 0 bases and J 7 bases, leaving 7 bases between the germline ends. Germline assignment: CDR1 PRHDT and CDR2 FYEKMQ (reference sequence). The length of the CDR3 is 13 residues. The chain's CDR3 is CASSLGLSQPQHF. The CDR3 DNA sequence: TGTGCCAGCAGCTTAGGCCTTAGCCAGCCCCAGCATTTT.

The rearrangement uses TRBV28 and TRBJ2-1; 9 bases align to TRBD2. CDR1 is MDHEN, CDR2 SYDVKM, per germline. The CDR3 loop spans 18 amino acids. Unmatched junction bases numbered 15, after V lost 3 bases and J lost 6 bases. CDR3 DNA: TGTGCCAGCAGTTTGTTAACTTTCTGGCTAGCGGGACCCAATGAGCAGTTCTTC. This sequence encodes CASSLLTFWLAGPNEQFF.

The DNA for the CDR3 is TGTGCCAGCTCACCGTCCAGCTCCTACGAGCAGTACTTC. Amino acid sequence: CASSPSSSYEQYF. This sequence joins TRBV18 and TRBJ2-7; D is undetermined. Trimming took off 3 bases at V and 0 bases at J, with 6 bases between the two ends. CDR3 size: 13 residues. Germline V gene sequence: CDR1 KGHSH, CDR2 LQKENI.

V is TRBV9 and J is TRBJ2-7; TRBD2 might be the D (6 bases). Germline V lookup: CDR1 SGDLS, CDR2 YYNGEE. The CDR3 has 15 residues. The germline V and J ends were trimmed by 4 bases and 0 bases, with 14 bases remaining between them. As DNA, the CDR3 is TGTGCCAGCAGCCCTAGCGCCCGACTCTCCTACGAGCAGTACTTC. Translated: CASSPSARLSYEQYF.